Described below is a single TCR beta chain sequence and its context. Its matching antigen is unknown. This CDR3 region has 12 residues. Between the trimmed V and J ends, which lost 4 bases and 10 bases, there was a span of 12 bases. Looked up from germline, CDR1 is SGHTS and CDR2 is YDEGEE. This sample is drawn from a study of cytomegalovirus exposure and HLA in healthy donors. Study-wide points: The tendency of first-cohort TCR clusters to co-occur in the 130 or so validation repertoires was identified by a subsequent analysis.

Only in-frame clones appear in the TCRdb table, and some are missing; sequencing was by immunoSEQ multiplex PCR. The sample includes about 220,000 clones, around 88% of them seen just once. V gene TRBV5-8 combines with J gene TRBJ1-5; D gene ambiguous. This TCR was sampled from a woman aged 18 to 35 in good health and CMV-seronegative. The specimen sequenced was PBMCs. The CDR3 here is CASSLKGGPQHF. In DNA, the CDR3 is TGTGCCAGCAGCCTGAAGGGAGGCCCCCAGCATTTT. The full variable domain, completed using reference TRBV5-8 and TRBJ1-5, is EAGVTQSPTHLIKTRGQQATLRCSPISGHTSVYWYQQALGLGLQFLLWYDEGEERNRGNFPPRFSGRQFPNYSSELNVNALELEDSALYLCASSLKGGPQHFGDGTRLSIL.